The present entry profiles one T cell receptor beta chain with its context. The data derive from a study of T cell changes during pregnancy in multiple sclerosis. Germline CDR1 LNHDA, CDR2 SQIVND (reference sequence). V trimming: 6 bases; J trimming: 4 bases; junction bases outside the gene matches: 9. This CDR3 is 16 amino acids long. The protocol was immunoSEQ multiplex PCR, while the TCRdb copy is restricted to in-frame clones and leaves out a portion. The table records fewer than 75,000 clones, more than 85% of them present only once. The rearrangement joins TRBV19 to TRBJ1-3, with 10 bases matching TRBD1. The TCR was taken from a female donor with multiple sclerosis, enrolled in a pregnancy study. This material consisted of peripheral blood, taken in the first trimester of pregnancy. CDR3 coding DNA: TGTGCCAGTAGCACTCGAGGACAGGGGGTCGGAAACACCATATATTTT. This translates into CASSTRGQGVGNTIYF.